The rows below give T cell receptor beta chains drawn from one sample of a study of T-cell memory formation after mild COVID-19. Via MiXCR, TCRdb re-called the 5' RACE reads, giving one row per CDR3 protein. The data show fewer than 50,000 distinct CDR3 sequences, approximately 9.6% seen once. Sequenced material: PBMCs or a T cell subset sorted from them (not recorded which). The receptors originated from an adult woman who had mild COVID-19 (a few samples of this study predate the infection). Cell type and time point are not known. The CDR3 runs from the conserved cysteine through the conserved F or W. Each record gives: clone size, J gene, D gene, V gene, CDR3 protein. D genes are given only for firm matches. Only some rows state a clone size, as once, few, many or a class for expanded clones.

clone size: few
J gene: TRBJ2-7
D gene: TRBD1
V gene: TRBV19
CDR3 protein: CASRNSGTGYEQYF

clone size: NA
J gene: TRBJ2-1
D gene: NA
V gene: TRBV20-1
CDR3 protein: CSAEHKRGSYNEQFF

clone size: NA
J gene: TRBJ2-5
D gene: NA
V gene: TRBV5-1
CDR3 protein: CASSLAPGSELETQYF

clone size: NA
J gene: TRBJ1-5
D gene: NA
V gene: TRBV2
CDR3 protein: CASARLNSNQPQHF

clone size: NA
J gene: TRBJ1-1
D gene: NA
V gene: TRBV19
CDR3 protein: CASTKGGSVRPEAFF

clone size: NA
J gene: TRBJ1-1
D gene: NA
V gene: TRBV4-1
CDR3 protein: CASSRAGVDTEAFF

clone size: few
J gene: TRBJ1-1
D gene: TRBD1
V gene: TRBV15
CDR3 protein: CATSRDSGQGPNTEAFF

clone size: NA
J gene: TRBJ2-3
D gene: TRBD1
V gene: TRBV19
CDR3 protein: CASSTATGGGTDTQYF

clone size: NA
J gene: TRBJ2-3
D gene: TRBD2
V gene: TRBV5-1
CDR3 protein: CASSWTSGGLTDTQYF

clone size: many
J gene: TRBJ2-3
D gene: NA
V gene: TRBV29-1
CDR3 protein: CSVERGLTDTQYF

clone size: few
J gene: TRBJ1-3
D gene: NA
V gene: TRBV6-1
CDR3 protein: CASSELGGSGNTIYF

clone size: NA
J gene: TRBJ2-5
D gene: NA
V gene: TRBV25-1
CDR3 protein: CASSELSTYQETQYF

clone size: NA
J gene: TRBJ2-1
D gene: TRBD2
V gene: TRBV19
CDR3 protein: CASSSGLAGDRDEQFF

clone size: NA
J gene: TRBJ1-2
D gene: NA
V gene: TRBV27
CDR3 protein: CASSFRGYGYTF

clone size: many
J gene: TRBJ1-3
D gene: NA
V gene: TRBV21-1
CDR3 protein: CASSKSGTANSGNTIYF

clone size: NA
J gene: TRBJ2-1
D gene: NA
V gene: TRBV6-5
CDR3 protein: CASSTGGDYNEQFF

clone size: NA
J gene: TRBJ1-4
D gene: TRBD1
V gene: TRBV2
CDR3 protein: CASSARTGGGKLFF

clone size: NA
J gene: TRBJ1-1
D gene: TRBD1
V gene: TRBV12-3/TRBV12-4
CDR3 protein: CASSPRTGAPEAFF

clone size: few
J gene: TRBJ2-1
D gene: NA
V gene: TRBV11-3
CDR3 protein: CASSLTIGTPRGQFF

clone size: NA
J gene: TRBJ2-3
D gene: NA
V gene: TRBV7-6
CDR3 protein: CASSLGTDTQYF

clone size: few
J gene: TRBJ2-5
D gene: NA
V gene: TRBV6-2/TRBV6-3
CDR3 protein: CASSTGFKLQETQYF

clone size: few
J gene: TRBJ2-1
D gene: NA
V gene: TRBV20-1
CDR3 protein: CSARSRRLTDEQFF

clone size: few
J gene: TRBJ2-1
D gene: NA
V gene: TRBV7-3
CDR3 protein: CASSVSGYNEQFF

clone size: NA
J gene: TRBJ1-5
D gene: NA
V gene: TRBV2
CDR3 protein: CATRQQNQPQHF

clone size: few
J gene: TRBJ1-5
D gene: NA
V gene: TRBV7-8
CDR3 protein: CASSNSKEARTGPQHF

clone size: many
J gene: TRBJ2-5
D gene: NA
V gene: TRBV5-1
CDR3 protein: CASRPGEETQYF

clone size: NA
J gene: TRBJ1-2
D gene: NA
V gene: TRBV30
CDR3 protein: CASGDGYTF

clone size: NA
J gene: TRBJ1-6
D gene: TRBD1
V gene: TRBV20-1
CDR3 protein: CSARGTGTGASPLHF

clone size: NA
J gene: TRBJ2-1
D gene: TRBD2
V gene: TRBV14
CDR3 protein: CASKTSGVYNEQFF

clone size: few
J gene: TRBJ2-5
D gene: TRBD1
V gene: TRBV4-1
CDR3 protein: CASSQPQGAGETQYF

clone size: NA
J gene: TRBJ2-2
D gene: NA
V gene: TRBV10-2
CDR3 protein: CASSDKTGELFF

clone size: NA
J gene: TRBJ2-7
D gene: TRBD2
V gene: TRBV12-3/TRBV12-4
CDR3 protein: CASSPSAGGTYEQYF

clone size: NA
J gene: TRBJ2-3
D gene: TRBD2
V gene: TRBV23-1
CDR3 protein: CASRRGGLTDTQYF

clone size: medium-sized
J gene: TRBJ2-3
D gene: TRBD2
V gene: TRBV7-9
CDR3 protein: CASSPGVAGSRTDTQYF

clone size: few
J gene: TRBJ2-3
D gene: TRBD2
V gene: TRBV4-3
CDR3 protein: CASSQAGVAGIGDTQYF

clone size: few
J gene: TRBJ2-7
D gene: TRBD1
V gene: TRBV9
CDR3 protein: CASSARRDRGHLTLTYEQYF

clone size: few
J gene: TRBJ2-2
D gene: NA
V gene: TRBV29-1
CDR3 protein: CSVDKGNTGELFF

clone size: few
J gene: TRBJ2-6
D gene: NA
V gene: TRBV4-3
CDR3 protein: CASSHQRGSGANVLTF

clone size: many
J gene: TRBJ1-1
D gene: NA
V gene: TRBV4-2
CDR3 protein: CASSQAEGRKTEAFF

clone size: few
J gene: TRBJ2-3
D gene: NA
V gene: TRBV9
CDR3 protein: CASSVDGGQAADTQYF

clone size: few
J gene: TRBJ1-1
D gene: NA
V gene: TRBV19
CDR3 protein: CASDLGRMNTEAFF

clone size: NA
J gene: TRBJ2-1
D gene: TRBD1
V gene: TRBV18
CDR3 protein: CASSQGTGKRNEQFF

clone size: few
J gene: TRBJ2-1
D gene: TRBD2
V gene: TRBV3-1
CDR3 protein: CASGLAGGFSSYNEQFF

clone size: many
J gene: TRBJ2-3
D gene: TRBD2
V gene: TRBV7-2
CDR3 protein: CASSLLGGGTSTDTQYF

clone size: NA
J gene: TRBJ1-1
D gene: NA
V gene: TRBV29-1
CDR3 protein: CSVGDPEAFF